Below are 5 T cell receptor beta chains sequenced from a single sample in a study of shared clonotypes between healthy human individuals. Sequencing used immunoSEQ multiplex PCR; TCRdb keeps in-frame clones, though not all of them. The sample gives about 750,000 clones, approximately 92% of which show up once; less than 25% is in the top ten. As defined, naive CD8 cells were CD45RO-negative and positively selected for CCR7, with terminally differentiated effector memory CD45RA+ cells excluded. Sequencing was performed on naive CD8+ T cells sorted from blood. All receptors come from a man in his thirties or forties in good health.

This clone was seen just once. J is TRBJ2-5 and V is TRBV15; D is unclear. Trimming took 5 bases from V and 4 from J, leaving 20 bases between them. This CDR3 has 16 amino acids. From germline, CDR1 is LNHNV and CDR2 YYDKDF (reference sequence). The CDR3 here is CATSPLEGKHGETQYF. CDR3 DNA: TGTGCCACCAGCCCTTTAGAAGGGAAACACGGAGAGACCCAGTACTTC.

The chain combines TRBV28 with TRBJ2-4; no reliable D call. The CDR3 sequence is 17 residues long. The ends were cut back, 3 bases at V and 0 bases at J, with 15 bases in the middle. Germline CDR1 and CDR2: MDHEN and SYDVKM. The CDR3 sequence: CASSLWADRQAKNIQYF. The CDR3 coding sequence is TGTGCCAGCAGTTTGTGGGCGGACCGACAAGCCAAAAACATTCAGTACTTC.

This clone was detected once. The CDR3 spells CASSFANEQYF. DNA for the CDR3: TGCGCCAGCAGCTTTGCGAACGAGCAGTACTTC. The rearrangement uses TRBV5-1 and TRBJ2-7; D gene uncertain. The CDR3 runs 11 residues. V was clipped by 2 bases and J by 5 bases, with 5 bases between them. CDR1 SGHRS and CDR2 YFSETQ come from the germline V gene.

The chain carries TRBV29-1 and TRBJ2-1, with 9 bases matching TRBD1. Germline V gene sequence: CDR1 SQVTM, CDR2 ANQGSEA. The CDR3 runs 16 residues. V lost 0 bases to trimming and J lost 6 bases; unmatched junction nucleotides: 9. For the CDR3, the DNA is TGCAGCGTTGAAGATCCAGGGACAGGGTGGGGCAATGAGCAGTTCTTC. Translating it yields CSVEDPGTGWGNEQFF.

The chain links TRBV18 to TRBJ2-1, with 9 nucleotides matching TRBD2. Looked up from germline, CDR1 is KGHSH and CDR2 is LQKENI. V dropped 0 bases and J dropped 8; count of bases not matched to a gene: 8. This CDR3 has 16 residues. CDR3 sequence (DNA): TGTGCCAGCTCACCACCTATAGCGGGAGTGGTTTATGAGCAGTTCTTC. It translates to CASSPPIAGVVYEQFF.